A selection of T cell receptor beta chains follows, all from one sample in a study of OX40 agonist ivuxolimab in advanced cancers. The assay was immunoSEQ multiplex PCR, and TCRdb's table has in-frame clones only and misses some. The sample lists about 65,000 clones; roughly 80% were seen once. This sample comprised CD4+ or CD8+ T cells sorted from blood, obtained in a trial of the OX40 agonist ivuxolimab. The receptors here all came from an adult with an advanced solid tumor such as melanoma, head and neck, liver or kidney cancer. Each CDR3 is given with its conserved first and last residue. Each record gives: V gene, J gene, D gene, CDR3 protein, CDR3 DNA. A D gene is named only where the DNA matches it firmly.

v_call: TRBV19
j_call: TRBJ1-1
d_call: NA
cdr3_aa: CASSIRDIDTEAFF
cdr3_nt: TGTGCCAGTAGTATACGGGACATCGACACTGAAGCTTTCTTT

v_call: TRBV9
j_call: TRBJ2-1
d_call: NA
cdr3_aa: CASSVGVSPSYNEQFF
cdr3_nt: TGTGCCAGCAGCGTAGGGGTCTCACCCTCCTACAATGAGCAGTTCTTC

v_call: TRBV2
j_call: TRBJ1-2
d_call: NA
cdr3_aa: CASSDPSNPRNYGYTF
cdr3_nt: TGTGCCAGCAGTGACCCCAGCAACCCCCGTAACTATGGCTACACCTTC

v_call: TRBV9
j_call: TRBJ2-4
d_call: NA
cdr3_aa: CASSVAADDFQNIQYF
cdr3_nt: TGTGCCAGCAGCGTAGCCGCGGACGATTTCCAAAACATTCAGTACTTC

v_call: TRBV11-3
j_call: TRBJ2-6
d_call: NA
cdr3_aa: CASSLVGLSGANVLTF
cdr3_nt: TGTGCCAGCAGCTTAGTAGGGTTATCTGGGGCCAACGTCCTGACTTTC

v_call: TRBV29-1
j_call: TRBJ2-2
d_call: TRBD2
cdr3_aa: CSVEEPSGLAGVGELFF
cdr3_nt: TGCAGCGTTGAAGAACCCTCCGGACTAGCGGGAGTCGGGGAGCTGTTTTTT

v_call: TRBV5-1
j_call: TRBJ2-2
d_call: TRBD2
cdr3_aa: CASSPGLAGVTGELFF
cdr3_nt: TGCGCCAGCAGCCCGGGACTAGCGGGAGTCACCGGGGAGCTGTTTTTT

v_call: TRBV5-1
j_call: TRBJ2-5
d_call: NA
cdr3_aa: CASSLVPNQVEETQYF
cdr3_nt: TGCGCCAGCAGCTTGGTACCAAACCAAGTAGAGGAGACCCAGTACTTC

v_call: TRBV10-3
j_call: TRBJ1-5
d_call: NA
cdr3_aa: CAISGTGNQPQHF
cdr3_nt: TGTGCCATCAGTGGTACGGGCAATCAGCCCCAGCATTTT

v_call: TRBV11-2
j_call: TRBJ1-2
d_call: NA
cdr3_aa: CATAAYKGGDGYTF
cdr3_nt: TGTGCTACAGCAGCTTATAAGGGAGGGGATGGCTACACCTTC

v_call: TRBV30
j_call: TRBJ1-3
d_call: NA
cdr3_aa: CAWSVGFSGNTIYF
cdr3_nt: TGTGCCTGGAGTGTGGGGTTCTCTGGAAACACCATATATTTT

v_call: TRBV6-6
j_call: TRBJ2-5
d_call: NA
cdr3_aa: CASSTDETQYF
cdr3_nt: TGTGCCAGCAGCACGGATGAGACCCAGTACTTC

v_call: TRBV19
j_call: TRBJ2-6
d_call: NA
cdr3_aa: CASSHSGANVLTF
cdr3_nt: TGTGCCAGTAGCCACTCTGGGGCCAACGTCCTGACTTTC

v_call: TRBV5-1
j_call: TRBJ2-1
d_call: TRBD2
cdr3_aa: CASSRVSGRAGYNEQFF
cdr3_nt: TGCGCCAGCAGCCGGGTGTCCGGGAGGGCGGGATACAATGAGCAGTTCTTC

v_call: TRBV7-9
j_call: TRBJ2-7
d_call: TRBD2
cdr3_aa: CASSAPGGSPYEQYF
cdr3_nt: TGTGCCAGCAGCGCCCCCGGGGGGTCCCCCTACGAGCAGTACTTC

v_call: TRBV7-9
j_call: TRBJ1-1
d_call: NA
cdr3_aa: CASSVSDGVTEAFF
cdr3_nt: TGTGCCAGCAGCGTCTCTGACGGAGTCACTGAAGCTTTCTTT

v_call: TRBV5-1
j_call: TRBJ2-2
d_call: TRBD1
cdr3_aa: CASSLRQGDTGELFF
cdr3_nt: TGCGCCAGCAGCCTACGACAGGGCGACACCGGGGAGCTGTTTTTT

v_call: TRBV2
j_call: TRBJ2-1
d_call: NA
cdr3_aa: CASSEWGLGNEQFF
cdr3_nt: TGTGCCAGCAGTGAATGGGGGTTAGGCAATGAGCAGTTCTTC

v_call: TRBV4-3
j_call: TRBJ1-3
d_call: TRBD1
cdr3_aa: CASSQAGTGVFWNTIYF
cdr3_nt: TGCGCCAGCAGCCAAGCGGGGACAGGGGTTTTTTGGAACACCATATATTTT

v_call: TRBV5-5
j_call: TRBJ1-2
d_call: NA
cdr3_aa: CASSSRGGSYGYTF
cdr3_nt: TGTGCCAGCAGCTCCAGGGGTGGTAGCTATGGCTACACCTTC

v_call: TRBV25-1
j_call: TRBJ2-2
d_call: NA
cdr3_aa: CASRTDRSNTGELFF
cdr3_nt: TGTGCCAGCAGAACAGACAGGTCGAACACCGGGGAGCTGTTTTTT

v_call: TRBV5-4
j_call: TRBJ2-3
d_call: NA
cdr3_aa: CASSLTSIGTDTQYF
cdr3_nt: TGTGCCAGCAGTCTGACTAGTATTGGCACAGATACGCAGTATTTT